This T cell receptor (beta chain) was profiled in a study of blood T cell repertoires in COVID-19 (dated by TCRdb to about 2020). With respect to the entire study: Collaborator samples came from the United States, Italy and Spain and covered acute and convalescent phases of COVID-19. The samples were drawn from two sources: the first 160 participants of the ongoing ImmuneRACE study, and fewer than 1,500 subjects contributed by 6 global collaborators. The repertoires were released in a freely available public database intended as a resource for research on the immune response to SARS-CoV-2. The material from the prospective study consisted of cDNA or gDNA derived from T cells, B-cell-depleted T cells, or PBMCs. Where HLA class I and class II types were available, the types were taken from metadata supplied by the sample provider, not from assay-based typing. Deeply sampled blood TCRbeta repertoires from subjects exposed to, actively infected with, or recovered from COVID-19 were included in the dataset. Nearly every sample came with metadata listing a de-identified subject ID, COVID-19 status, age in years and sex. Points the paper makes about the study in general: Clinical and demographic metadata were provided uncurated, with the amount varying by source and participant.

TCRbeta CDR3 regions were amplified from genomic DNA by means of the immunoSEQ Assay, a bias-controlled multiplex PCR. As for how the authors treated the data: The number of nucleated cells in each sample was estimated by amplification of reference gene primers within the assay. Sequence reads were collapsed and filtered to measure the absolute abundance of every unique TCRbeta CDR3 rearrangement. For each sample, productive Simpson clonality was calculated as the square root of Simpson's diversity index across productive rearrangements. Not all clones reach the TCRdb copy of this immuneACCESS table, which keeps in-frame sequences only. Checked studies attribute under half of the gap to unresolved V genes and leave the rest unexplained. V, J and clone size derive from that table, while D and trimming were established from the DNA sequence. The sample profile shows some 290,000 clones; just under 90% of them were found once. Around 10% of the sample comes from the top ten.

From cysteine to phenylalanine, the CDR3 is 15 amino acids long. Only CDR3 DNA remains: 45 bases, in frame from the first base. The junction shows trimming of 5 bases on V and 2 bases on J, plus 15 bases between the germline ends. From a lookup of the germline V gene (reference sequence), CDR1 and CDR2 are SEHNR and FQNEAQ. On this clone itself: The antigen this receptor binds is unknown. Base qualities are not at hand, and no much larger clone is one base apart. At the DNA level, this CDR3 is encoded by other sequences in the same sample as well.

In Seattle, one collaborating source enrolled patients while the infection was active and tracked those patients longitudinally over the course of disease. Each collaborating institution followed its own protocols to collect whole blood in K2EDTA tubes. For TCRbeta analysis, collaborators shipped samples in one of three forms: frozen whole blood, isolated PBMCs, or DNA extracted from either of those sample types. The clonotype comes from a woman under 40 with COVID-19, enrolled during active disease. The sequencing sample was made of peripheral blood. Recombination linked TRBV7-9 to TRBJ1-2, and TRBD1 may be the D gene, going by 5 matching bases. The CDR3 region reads CASSPPGGPNYGYTF. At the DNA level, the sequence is TGTGCCAGCAGCCCCCCCGGGGGACCCAACTATGGCTACACCTTC.